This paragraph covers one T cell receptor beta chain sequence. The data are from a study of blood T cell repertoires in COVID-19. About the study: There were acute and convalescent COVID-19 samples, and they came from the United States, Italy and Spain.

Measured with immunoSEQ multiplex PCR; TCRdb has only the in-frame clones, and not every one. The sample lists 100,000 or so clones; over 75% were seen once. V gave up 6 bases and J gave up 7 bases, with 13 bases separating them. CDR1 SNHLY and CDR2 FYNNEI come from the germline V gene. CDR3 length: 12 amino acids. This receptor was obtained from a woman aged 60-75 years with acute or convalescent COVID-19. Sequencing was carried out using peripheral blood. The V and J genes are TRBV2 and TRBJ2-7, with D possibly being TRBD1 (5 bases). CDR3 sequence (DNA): TGTGCCAGCAGCTTGGACATCCGTGAGCAGTACGTC. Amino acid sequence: CASSLDIREQYV.